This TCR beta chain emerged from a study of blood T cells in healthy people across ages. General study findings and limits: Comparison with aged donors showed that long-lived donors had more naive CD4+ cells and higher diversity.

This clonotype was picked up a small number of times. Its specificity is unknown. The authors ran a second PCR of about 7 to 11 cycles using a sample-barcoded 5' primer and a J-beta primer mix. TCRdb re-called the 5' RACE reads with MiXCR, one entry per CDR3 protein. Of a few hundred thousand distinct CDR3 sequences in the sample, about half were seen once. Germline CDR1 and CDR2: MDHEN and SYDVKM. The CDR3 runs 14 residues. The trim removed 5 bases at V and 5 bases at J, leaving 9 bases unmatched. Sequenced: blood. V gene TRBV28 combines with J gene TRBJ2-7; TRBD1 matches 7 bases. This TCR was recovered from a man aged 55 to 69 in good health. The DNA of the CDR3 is TGTGCCAGCAGTCCCTGGACAGGTTTCAACGAGCAGTACTTC. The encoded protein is CASSPWTGFNEQYF. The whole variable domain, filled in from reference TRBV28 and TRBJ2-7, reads DVKVTQSSRYLVKRTGEKVFLECVQDMDHENMFWYRQDPGLGLRLIYFSYDVKMKEKGDIPEGYSVSREKKERFSLILESASTNQTSMYLCASSPWTGFNEQYFGPGTRLTVT.